This T cell receptor (beta chain) comes out of a study of T cell changes during pregnancy in multiple sclerosis. Assay used: immunoSEQ multiplex PCR; TCRdb lists only in-frame clones, some missing. The sample consists of about 120,000 clones, about 93% of them appearing once. Per the germline V gene, CDR1 is MNHEY and CDR2 is SVGAGI. CDR3 length: 13 residues. Between the trimmed V and J ends, which lost 8 bases and 1 base, there was a span of 11 bases. This sequence originates from a female donor with multiple sclerosis, enrolled in a pregnancy study. The sequenced sample was peripheral blood, obtained before pregnancy. The chain joins TRBV6-5 to TRBJ2-5, with a possible D match to TRBD1 (6 bases). The CDR3 sequence: CASRRGSQETQYF. The CDR3 coding sequence is TGTGCCAGCCGAAGGGGGAGCCAAGAGACCCAGTACTTC.